The rows below give T cell receptor beta chains drawn from one sample of a study of blood T cells in healthy people across ages. TCRdb redid the calling of the 5' RACE reads with MiXCR, one entry per CDR3 protein. The table lists almost 300,000 distinct CDR3 sequences, roughly 29% of them singletons. Sequencing input: blood. The receptors were sampled from a woman between 65 and 79 years old in good health. Each CDR3 is given with its conserved first and last residue. D genes are given only for firm matches. The size field is filled for only some rows; it gives once, few, many or a size class.

TRBV29-1,TRBJ2-1,.,.,TGCAGCGCCGGGGGGAGACAGGGCAATGAGCAGTTCTTC,CSAGGRQGNEQFF
TRBV15,TRBJ2-3,.,TRBD2,TGTGCCACCAGCAGGGGGACTAGGGGGGCCCCCGCAGATACGCAGTATTTT,CATSRGTRGAPADTQYF
TRBV9,TRBJ2-7,.,.,TGTGCCAGCAGCGTAGGAGGGGACCCCTACGAGCAGTACTTC,CASSVGGDPYEQYF
TRBV28,TRBJ2-4,many,TRBD2,TGTGCCAGCAGTTTACTAGCGGGAGTGGCCATTCAGTACTTC,CASSLLAGVAIQYF
TRBV20-1,TRBJ2-4,.,TRBD2,TGCAGTGCTTTTGAGCTAGCGGGAGTCGGTTCCAAAAACATTCAGTACTTC,CSAFELAGVGSKNIQYF
TRBV28,TRBJ2-2,.,TRBD2,TGTGCCAGCAGACATAGCGGGGCGAACACCGGGGAGCTGTTTTTT,CASRHSGANTGELFF
TRBV10-2,TRBJ2-1,.,TRBD2,TGCGCCAGCAGCCGAACTAGCGAGATTGAGCAGTTCTTC,CASSRTSEIEQFF
TRBV5-1,TRBJ2-1,few,.,TGCGCCAGCACCCCACAGAGGGGGGGCCATGAGCAGTTCTTC,CASTPQRGGHEQFF
TRBV20-1,TRBJ1-5,few,.,TGCAGTGCTGTCGATAGGGTTCGCAATCAGCCCCAGCATTTT,CSAVDRVRNQPQHF
TRBV7-9,TRBJ2-1,.,.,TGTGCCAGCAGCTTAGCTAGCGGCAACCCAATATACAATGAGCAGTTCTTC,CASSLASGNPIYNEQFF
TRBV7-2,TRBJ2-5,.,TRBD1,TGTGCCAGCATATTGGCTAGCGGGACAGGGGGGACCCAGTACTTC,CASILASGTGGTQYF
TRBV5-1,TRBJ2-6,.,.,TGCGCCAGCAGCTTGGCACCCATCTCTGGGGCCAACGTCCTGACTTTC,CASSLAPISGANVLTF
TRBV7-3,TRBJ2-3,.,.,TGTGCCAGCAGCTTTAAACTAAGCACAGATACGCAGTATTTT,CASSFKLSTDTQYF
TRBV13,TRBJ2-2,.,TRBD2,TGTGCCAGCAGCTTTAAGACTAGCGGGAACACCGGGGAGCTGTTTTTT,CASSFKTSGNTGELFF
TRBV29-1,TRBJ1-1,.,TRBD1,TGCAGCACCGAACAGGGGGCTGGCACTGAAGCTTTCTTT,CSTEQGAGTEAFF
TRBV5-6,TRBJ2-1,.,TRBD2,TGTGCCAGCAGCTTGAAACTAGCGGGAGGGGGGAGAAATGAGCAGTTCTTC,CASSLKLAGGGRNEQFF
TRBV24-1,TRBJ2-6,once,TRBD2,TGTGCCTCCGGGACTAGCGGGAGATCTGGGGCCAACGTCCTGACTTTC,CASGTSGRSGANVLTF
TRBV29-1,TRBJ1-5,many,.,TGCAGCGTTGAAGACCCGTATAGCAATCAGCCCCAGCATTTT,CSVEDPYSNQPQHF
TRBV7-2,TRBJ1-3,many,.,TGTGCCAGCAGCTTCGGACCGAACTCTGGAAACACCATATATTTT,CASSFGPNSGNTIYF
TRBV20-1,TRBJ2-3,.,.,TGCAGTGCTAGGGGGGTTACGGTCGATACGGACGCGACGCAGTATTTT,CSARGVTVDTDATQYF
TRBV5-1,TRBJ1-1,.,TRBD1,TGCGCCAGCAGCGAACAGGGGCAGAACACTGAAGCTTTCTTT,CASSEQGQNTEAFF
TRBV27,TRBJ2-1,many,TRBD2,TGTGCCAGTTCACCGGGGAGGGAATCCTACAATGAGCAGTTCTTC,CASSPGRESYNEQFF
TRBV29-1,TRBJ2-1,few,.,TGCAGCGTTTGTAGTGGGCCGGACAATGAGCAGTTCTTC,CSVCSGPDNEQFF
TRBV5-6,TRBJ2-1,.,.,TGTGCCAGCAGCCGCAGGACCGAGCGACAGACGGGGAATGAGCAGTTCTTC,CASSRRTERQTGNEQFF
TRBV20-1,TRBJ2-7,.,TRBD2,TGCAGTGCTCGCGCTACTAGCGGATACGAGCAGTACTTC,CSARATSGYEQYF
TRBV7-9,TRBJ1-2,few,.,TGTGCCAGCACCCCCAAAGGGGACATTTTCGGCTACACCTTC,CASTPKGDIFGYTF
TRBV20-1,TRBJ2-1,.,.,TGCAGTGCTCAAATGACAGAACCCTCCTACAATGAGCAGTTCTTC,CSAQMTEPSYNEQFF
TRBV27,TRBJ2-7,.,.,TGTGCCAGCAAACGACAGCGATTCTCCTACGAGCAGTACTTC,CASKRQRFSYEQYF
TRBV7-8,TRBJ2-5,.,TRBD2,TGTGCCAGCAGCAAAGGGACCACGGGAGGGCTTGTAGAGACCCAGTACTTC,CASSKGTTGGLVETQYF
TRBV6-6,TRBJ2-7,.,TRBD1,TGTGCCACCAGGGAAGGGACAGTCACCTACGAGCAGTACTTC,CATREGTVTYEQYF
TRBV20-1,TRBJ2-3,once,TRBD2,TGCAGTGCTAGTATACCGGGAGGCCCGCAGGTTGAGCAGTATTTT,CSASIPGGPQVEQYF
TRBV7-9,TRBJ1-2,.,TRBD1,TGTGCCAGCACGGGTGGGACAGCAACCATGTATGGCTACACCTTC,CASTGGTATMYGYTF
TRBV29-1,TRBJ2-5,few,.,TGCAGCGTTGAGGGATTCCAAGAGACCCAGTACTTC,CSVEGFQETQYF
TRBV7-2,TRBJ2-7,.,.,TGTGCCAGCAGCCCAGACGTGGGACGGATAACCTACGAGCAGTACTTC,CASSPDVGRITYEQYF
TRBV14,TRBJ2-1,few,.,TGTGCCAGCAGCCTAGTAAGGGCCCATGAGCAGTTCTTC,CASSLVRAHEQFF
TRBV20-1,TRBJ2-1,.,.,TGCAGTGCTACGGGGACAAAATCCTACAATGAGCAGTTCTTC,CSATGTKSYNEQFF
TRBV7-2,TRBJ2-1,few,.,TGTGCCAGCAGCTTAGGGACTCCGTCCTACAATGAGCAGTTCTTC,CASSLGTPSYNEQFF
TRBV28,TRBJ1-2,few,.,TGTGCCAGCACACCGACGGCGAACTATGGCTACACCTTC,CASTPTANYGYTF
TRBV3-1,TRBJ1-2,few,TRBD1,TGTGCCAGCAAGAAAGTAACAGGGGGAGGCTACACCTTC,CASKKVTGGGYTF
TRBV15,TRBJ1-1,.,.,TGTGCCACCAGCAGAGGTCCCCGCGCGAAGGGGGGATGGGACACTGAAGCTTTCTTT,CATSRGPRAKGGWDTEAFF
TRBV4-1,TRBJ1-1,.,.,TGCGCCAGCAGCCAGCCGGGGAAGGTGCCTGAAGCTTTTTTT,CASSQPGKVPEAFF
TRBV5-1,TRBJ2-2,.,TRBD2,TGCGCCAGCAGCCCGGGGGGGCGAGACACCGGGGAGCTGTTTTTT,CASSPGGRDTGELFF
TRBV6-1,TRBJ2-2,.,TRBD2,TGTGCCAGCAGTGTGGCGGGAGTTTACGGGGAGCTGTTTTTT,CASSVAGVYGELFF
TRBV24-1,TRBJ2-3,.,.,TGTGCCACCAGTGGCCACGGGTCCGCAGGGGCAGATACGCAGTATTTT,CATSGHGSAGADTQYF
TRBV29-1,TRBJ2-7,many,TRBD2,TGCAGCGTTGAAACTAGCGGGGACGAGCAGTACTTC,CSVETSGDEQYF
TRBV5-4,TRBJ2-7,.,.,TGTGCCAGCAGCCGGGACCCCGCTAGAAGTGCCTACGAGCAGTACTTC,CASSRDPARSAYEQYF